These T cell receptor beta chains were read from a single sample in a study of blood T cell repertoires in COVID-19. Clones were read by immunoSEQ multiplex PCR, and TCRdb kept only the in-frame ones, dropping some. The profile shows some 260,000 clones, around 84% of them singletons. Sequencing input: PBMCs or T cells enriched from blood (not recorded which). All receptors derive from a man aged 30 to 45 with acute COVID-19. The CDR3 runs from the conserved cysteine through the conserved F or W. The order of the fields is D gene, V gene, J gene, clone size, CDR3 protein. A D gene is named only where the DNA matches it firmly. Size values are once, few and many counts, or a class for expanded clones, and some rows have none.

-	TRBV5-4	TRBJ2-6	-	CASSLPGANVLTF
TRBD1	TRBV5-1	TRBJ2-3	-	CASSFQGATDTQYF
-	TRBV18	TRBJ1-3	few	CASSPPSGVYGNTIYF
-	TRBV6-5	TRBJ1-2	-	CASSYSNRGDGYTF
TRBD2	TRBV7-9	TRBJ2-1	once	CASSLLAGDYNEQFF
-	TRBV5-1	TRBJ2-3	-	CASSLRGTGTDTQYF
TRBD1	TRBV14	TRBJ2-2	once	CASSEQGATGELFF
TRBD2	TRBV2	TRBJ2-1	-	CASNPKGLAGPKFVDEQFF
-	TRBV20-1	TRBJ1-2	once	CSARGDYGYTF
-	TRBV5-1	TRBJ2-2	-	CASSHRGNTGELFF
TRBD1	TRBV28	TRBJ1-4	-	CASNYFRTGGEKLFF
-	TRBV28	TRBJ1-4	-	CASIAGALNEKLFF
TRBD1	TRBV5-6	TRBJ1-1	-	CASSIPGTGRNTEAFF
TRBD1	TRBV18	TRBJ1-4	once	CASSTGTADEKLFF
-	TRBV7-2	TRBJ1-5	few	CASSLRDTNQPQHF
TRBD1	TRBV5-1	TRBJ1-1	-	CASSFYRGLNTEAFF
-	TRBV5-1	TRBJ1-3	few	CASRPAHSGNTIYF
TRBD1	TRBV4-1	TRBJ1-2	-	CASSQLTDRPNTF
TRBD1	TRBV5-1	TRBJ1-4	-	CASSLEGQGAEKLFF
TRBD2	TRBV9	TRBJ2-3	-	CASSVSGGGIDTQYF
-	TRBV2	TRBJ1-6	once	CASSEGVERPLHF
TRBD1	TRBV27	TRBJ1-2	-	CASSPSGQVFYGYTF
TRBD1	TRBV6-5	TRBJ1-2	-	CASSQQGGSYYGYTF
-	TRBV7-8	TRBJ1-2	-	CASSFPGNGYTF
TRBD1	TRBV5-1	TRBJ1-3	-	CASSSEGAGNTIYF
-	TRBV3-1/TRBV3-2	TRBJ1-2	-	CASSQVVQGGGYTF
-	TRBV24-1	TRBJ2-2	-	CATSEFRGPNTGELFF
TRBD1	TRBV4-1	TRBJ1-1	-	CASSETDRGEAFF
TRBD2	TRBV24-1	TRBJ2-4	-	CATSDSGLAQNIQYF
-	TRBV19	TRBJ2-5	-	CASSIRRGAQETQYF
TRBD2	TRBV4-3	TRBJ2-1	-	CASSHALLAGEQFF
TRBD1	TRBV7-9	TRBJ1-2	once	CASSQDRGGGYTF
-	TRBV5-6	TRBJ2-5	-	CASAPGLQQETQYF
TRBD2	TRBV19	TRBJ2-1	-	CASSIKRGVSYNEQFF
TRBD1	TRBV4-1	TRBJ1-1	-	CASSLGTGLWTEAFF
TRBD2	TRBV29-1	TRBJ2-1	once	CSVSSSGGEQFF
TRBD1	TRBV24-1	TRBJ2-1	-	CATSDFRGQGALYEQFF
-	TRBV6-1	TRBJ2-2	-	CASSEGAGNTGELFF
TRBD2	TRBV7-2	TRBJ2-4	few	CASSPGGNIQYF
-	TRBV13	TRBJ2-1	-	CASSLYGSDYNEQFF
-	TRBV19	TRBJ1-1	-	CASGDSMNTEAFF
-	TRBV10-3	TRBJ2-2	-	CAISESTGNRELFF
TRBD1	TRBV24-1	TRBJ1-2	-	CATSETGVDGYTF
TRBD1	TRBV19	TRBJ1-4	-	CASKNFPGQEHEKLFF
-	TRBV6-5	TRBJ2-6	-	CASSRGNSGANVLTF